These T cell receptor beta chains were read from a single sample in a study of blood T cell repertoires in COVID-19. Sequenced by immunoSEQ multiplex PCR; TCRdb stores in-frame clones only, minus some. The table includes some 11,000 clones, about nine tenths detected once. What was sequenced was peripheral blood. These receptor sequences come from a woman aged 70 to 79 with active COVID-19. Both conserved end residues are part of each CDR3. The D gene is left open where the match is weak. The size entry is marked missing in some rows and otherwise reads once, few, many or a size class.

clone size,J gene,V gene,D gene,CDR3 protein,CDR3 DNA
NA,TRBJ2-3,TRBV6-2/TRBV6-3,NA,CASSYQRATDTQYF,TGTGCCAGCAGTTACCAGCGGGCCACAGATACGCAGTATTTT
NA,TRBJ2-1,TRBV4-3,TRBD2,CASSPRLAGGPSSYNEQFF,TGCGCCAGCAGCCCAAGACTAGCGGGAGGGCCCAGCTCCTACAATGAGCAGTTCTTC
NA,TRBJ2-1,TRBV10-1,NA,CASSESASSYNEQFF,TGCGCCAGCAGTGAATCAGCTAGCTCCTACAATGAGCAGTTCTTC
NA,TRBJ1-5,TRBV18,TRBD1,CASSPEDRANQPQHF,TGTGCCAGCTCACCCGAGGACAGGGCCAATCAGCCCCAGCATTTT
NA,TRBJ2-2,TRBV9,TRBD2,CASSPSGSLIGELFF,TGTGCCAGCAGCCCCAGCGGGAGTCTTATCGGGGAGCTGTTTTTT
NA,TRBJ2-5,TRBV4-2,NA,CASSQVSGQETQYF,TGTGCCAGCAGCCAAGTGAGCGGCCAAGAGACCCAGTACTTC
once,TRBJ2-5,TRBV19,NA,CASSISRSLVETQYF,TGTGCCAGTAGTATAAGCCGGAGTTTAGTAGAGACCCAGTACTTC
NA,TRBJ2-5,TRBV23-1,TRBD1,CASIPGQGYQETQYF,TGCGCCAGCATACCGGGACAGGGATACCAAGAGACCCAGTACTTC
NA,TRBJ2-3,TRBV18,NA,CASSPTGDTDTQYF,TGTGCCAGCTCACCAACGGGAGACACAGATACGCAGTATTTT
NA,TRBJ2-7,TRBV2,NA,CASRLMAGVGEQYF,TGTGCCAGCAGACTCATGGCCGGAGTCGGCGAGCAGTACTTC
few,TRBJ2-5,TRBV29-1,NA,CSTKRGYQETQYF,TGCTCCACCAAGAGAGGGTACCAAGAGACCCAGTACTTC
once,TRBJ1-2,TRBV24-1,NA,CATSQGGGYGYTF,TGTGCCACCTCCCAGGGTGGTGGCTATGGCTACACCTTC
NA,TRBJ1-2,TRBV6-2/TRBV6-3,TRBD1,CASSGQGAGGYTF,TGTGCCAGCAGTGGCCAGGGGGCTGGCGGCTACACCTTC
NA,TRBJ2-5,TRBV7-2,NA,CASSFDLRETQYF,TGTGCCAGCAGCTTTGATCTTAGAGAGACCCAGTACTTC
NA,TRBJ2-1,TRBV6-2/TRBV6-3,TRBD2,CASSSRTSGRGNEQFF,TGTGCCAGCAGTTCCCGGACTAGCGGGAGAGGAAATGAGCAGTTCTTC
once,TRBJ2-2,TRBV7-9,TRBD1,CASSQLTGATGELFF,TGTGCCAGCAGCCAGTTGACAGGGGCAACCGGGGAGCTGTTTTTT
NA,TRBJ1-4,TRBV18,NA,CASSPRAEPNEKLFF,TGTGCCAGCTCACCACGGGCAGAGCCTAATGAAAAACTGTTTTTT
once,TRBJ2-7,TRBV28,TRBD2,CASSLPAGNSYEQYF,TGTGCCAGCAGTTTACCAGCGGGGAACTCCTACGAGCAGTACTTC
NA,TRBJ2-1,TRBV11-3,TRBD2,CASSSGTSGNNEQFF,TGTGCCAGCAGCTCCGGGACTAGCGGAAACAATGAGCAGTTCTTC
few,TRBJ2-3,TRBV2,TRBD2,CASRATSGSISDTQYF,TGTGCCAGCAGGGCGACTAGCGGGAGTATCTCAGATACGCAGTATTTT
NA,TRBJ2-2,TRBV2,NA,CASSEPGTNTGELFF,TGTGCCAGCAGTGAACCCGGGACTAACACCGGGGAGCTGTTTTTT
NA,TRBJ2-1,TRBV21-1,NA,CASSKVPAGEYEQFF,TGTGCCAGCAGCAAAGTTCCAGCGGGAGAATATGAGCAGTTCTTC
NA,TRBJ2-1,TRBV18,TRBD2,CASSPSSGSSNEQFF,TGTGCCAGCTCACCAAGTAGCGGGAGTAGTAATGAGCAGTTCTTC
NA,TRBJ1-3,TRBV5-4,NA,CASTSSFGNTIYF,TGTGCCAGCACCTCCTCTTTTGGAAACACCATATATTTT
NA,TRBJ1-4,TRBV19,TRBD1,CASSIVLGQGVVNEKLFF,TGTGCCAGTAGTATAGTTTTGGGACAGGGGGTCGTAAATGAAAAACTGTTTTTT
NA,TRBJ2-7,TRBV7-9,TRBD2,CASSLELAGDYEQYF,TGTGCCAGCAGCTTAGAACTAGCGGGAGACTACGAGCAGTACTTC
NA,TRBJ1-2,TRBV6-2/TRBV6-3,NA,CASSFVSYGYTF,TGTGCCAGCAGTTTCGTCAGCTATGGCTACACCTTC
NA,TRBJ2-3,TRBV6-1,NA,CATSEVTDTQYF,TGTGCCACCTCGGAGGTCACAGATACGCAGTATTTT
NA,TRBJ2-1,TRBV27,NA,CASSLPGNEQFF,TGTGCCAGCAGTTTACCAGGAAATGAGCAGTTCTTC
NA,TRBJ1-6,TRBV4-2,NA,CASSQDGGSGYNSPLHF,TGTGCCAGCAGCCAAGATGGCGGGAGCGGTTATAATTCACCCCTCCACTTT
NA,TRBJ1-2,TRBV24-1,NA,CATSASGNYGYTF,TGTGCCACCAGTGCAAGCGGTAACTATGGCTACACCTTC
NA,TRBJ1-4,TRBV28,NA,CASSVNSEKLFF,TGTGCCAGCAGTGTCAACAGTGAAAAACTGTTTTTT
NA,TRBJ2-3,TRBV29-1,NA,CSVVGSRDSTDTQYF,TGCAGCGTTGTCGGTAGTCGGGATAGCACAGATACGCAGTATTTT
NA,TRBJ2-1,TRBV24-1,TRBD1,CATSDPQGRFEQFF,TGTGCCACCAGTGATCCACAGGGGCGCTTTGAGCAGTTCTTC
NA,TRBJ2-3,TRBV7-9,TRBD2,CASSPYGGLAGAPDTQYF,TGTGCCAGCAGCCCGTACGGGGGACTAGCGGGAGCTCCAGATACGCAGTATTTT
NA,TRBJ2-4,TRBV2,NA,CASGQQGRGDIQYF,TGTGCCAGCGGACAACAGGGCCGGGGGGACATTCAGTACTTC
NA,TRBJ2-3,TRBV18,TRBD2,CASSPGLAGTTDTQYF,TGTGCCAGCTCACCAGGCCTAGCGGGGACCACAGATACGCAGTATTTT
NA,TRBJ2-5,TRBV2,TRBD2,CASSGSGTSGRLETQYF,TGTGCCAGCAGCGGCTCCGGGACTAGCGGGAGGCTAGAGACCCAGTACTTC
once,TRBJ2-1,TRBV24-1,NA,CATSDLVRAGYNEQFF,TGTGCCACCAGTGATCTCGTGAGAGCGGGTTACAATGAGCAGTTCTTC
NA,TRBJ2-7,TRBV4-3,TRBD2,CASSQGSGRSGEQYF,TGCGCCAGCAGCCAAGGTAGCGGGAGATCGGGGGAGCAGTACTTC
NA,TRBJ1-5,TRBV15,TRBD1,CATSRGTGDRNQPQHF,TGTGCCACCAGCAGAGGGACAGGGGATAGGAATCAGCCCCAGCATTTT
NA,TRBJ2-7,TRBV6-5,TRBD1,CASRVGQGLVLEQYF,TGTGCCAGCAGAGTTGGACAGGGTCTAGTTCTCGAGCAGTACTTC
few,TRBJ1-2,TRBV18,NA,CASSPEAGYGYTF,TGTGCCAGCTCCCCCGAGGCTGGCTATGGCTACACCTTC
NA,TRBJ1-4,TRBV18,NA,CASSPGEGTNEKLFF,TGTGCCAGCTCACCAGGGGAGGGGACTAATGAAAAACTGTTTTTT
NA,TRBJ1-5,TRBV6-6,NA,CASSYGDRLLQPQHF,TGTGCCAGCAGTTACGGAGACAGGCTTCTTCAGCCCCAGCATTTT
NA,TRBJ2-3,TRBV3-1/TRBV3-2,NA,CASSQRQSRRTDTQYF,TGTGCCAGCAGCCAAAGACAGAGCAGAAGAACAGATACGCAGTATTTT
NA,TRBJ2-2,TRBV7-2,NA,CASSVMSQGSGTGELFF,TGTGCCAGCAGCGTCATGTCCCAGGGTTCGGGCACCGGGGAGCTGTTTTTT
NA,TRBJ2-7,TRBV19,TRBD1,CASSIGFDRAPYEQYF,TGTGCCAGTAGTATAGGATTCGACAGGGCTCCCTACGAGCAGTACTTC
NA,TRBJ1-3,TRBV6-1,NA,CASSEDSGVGGNTIYF,TGTGCCAGCAGTGAAGATTCGGGGGTAGGAGGAAACACCATATATTTT
NA,TRBJ2-1,TRBV5-1,NA,CASSLGHGSYNEQFF,TGCGCCAGCAGCTTGGGACACGGATCCTACAATGAGCAGTTCTTC
NA,TRBJ2-1,TRBV5-1,NA,CASSLGGWSYNEQFF,TGCGCCAGCAGCTTGGGAGGGTGGTCCTACAATGAGCAGTTCTTC